These 11 T cell receptor beta chains were all obtained from the same sample, sequenced in a study of metastatic and nonmetastatic thyroid tumors. Every patient was untreated before thyroid surgery. With MiXCR, TCRdb called clones anew from the PCR reads. The sample comprises more than 12,000 clones, 25% of which are singletons, and 9.5% to 12% rests with the top ten. Material: tumor tissue. Every receptor here comes from a female donor with papillary thyroid cancer or a benign thyroid nodule (not recorded which). Some clones in this sample may be carry-over from other donors' samples.

Comment on this clone: One end of the junction varies from germline; a read error may be responsible. V is TRBV20-1 and J is TRBJ2-1, with 14 bases aligning to TRBD2. Germline V gene lookup returns CDR1 DFQATT and CDR2 SNEGSKA (reference sequence). This CDR3 comprises 18 residues. The CDR3 DNA sequence: TGCAGTGTTAGAGACGGGACTAGCGGGAGACCTCACGGCAATGAGCAGTTCTTC. Translation: CSVRDGTSGRPHGNEQFF.

The CDR3 DNA sequence: TGCGCCAGCAGCCTCAGGGAAAATACCGGGACAGGGTTTTTGGATGAGCAGTTCTTC. Its translation: CASSLRENTGTGFLDEQFF. The V and J genes are TRBV4-1 and TRBJ2-1; TRBD1 agrees at 9 bases. V lost 4 bases and J lost 8; bases outside the gene matches: 21. The germline V gene encodes CDR1 MGHRA and CDR2 YSYEKL. CDR3 length equals 19 residues.

At least ten counts were recorded for this clone. The rearrangement links TRBV4-1 to TRBJ1-4; 8 bases agree with TRBD1. Germline V gene data show CDR1 as MGHRA and CDR2 as YSYEKL. The V segment lost 2 bases and the J segment 3 bases; nucleotides outside the gene matches: 2. CDR3 length: 15 amino acids. CDR3 in amino acids: CASSQQQGANEKLFF. CDR3 coding DNA: TGCGCCAGCAGCCAACAACAGGGGGCTAATGAAAAACTGTTTTTT.

This clone rates as medium-sized. The chain combines TRBV20-1 with TRBJ2-1, with 8 positions matching TRBD2. The V segment lost 6 bases and the J segment 4 bases; nucleotides outside the gene matches: 11. The CDR3 has 15 amino acids. Germline V gives CDR1 DFQATT, CDR2 SNEGSKA (reference sequence). The DNA of the CDR3 is TGCAGTGCGCCGCCGGGACTAGAAGGTTACAATGAGCAGTTCTTC. As protein: CSAPPGLEGYNEQFF.

With regard to this clone: A read error may account for a junction end that differs from germline. The chain recombines TRBV12-3 or TRBV12-4 with TRBJ2-6; D remains unclear. There are 13 residues in the CDR3. The CDR3 DNA reads as TGTGCCAGCATCCTAACTGGTGCCAACGTCCTGACTTTC. Encoded protein: CASILTGANVLTF.

The chain employs TRBV2 and TRBJ1-2; D gene unclear. The CDR3 is made up of 12 amino acids. Between the trimmed V and J ends, which lost 8 bases and 6 bases, there was a span of 13 bases. CDR1 and CDR2 from the germline V gene are SNHLY and FYNNEI. CDR3 amino acids: CASGPWEDGYTF. The CDR3 bases are TGTGCCAGCGGACCTTGGGAGGATGGCTACACCTTC.

This clone was found many times. V is TRBV20-1 and J is TRBJ2-3; 9 bases are shared with TRBD2. The CDR3 runs to 19 residues. The trim removed 1 base at V and 2 bases at J, leaving 16 bases unmatched. Germline V CDR1 and CDR2: DFQATT, SNEGSKA (reference sequence). Here the CDR3 DNA reads TGCAGTGCTAGAGCGACCCCTGGAGCGACTAGCGGTTCCACAGATACGCAGTATTTT. Its translation: CSARATPGATSGSTDTQYF.

The table lists this clone with a few counts. The chain couples TRBV19 to TRBJ2-2, with D possibly being TRBD1 (6 bases). The CDR3 length is 14 residues. The V and J ends lost 9 bases and 4 bases respectively, with 15 bases between them. CDR1 is LNHDA and CDR2 is SQIVND in the germline V gene (reference sequence). CDR3 residues: CASTGTAITGELFF. For the CDR3, the DNA is TGTGCCAGCACAGGGACCGCGATCACCGGGGAGCTGTTTTTT.

In this sample, this clone turned up a few times. The chain couples TRBV6-5 to TRBJ1-2; D uncertain. Germline V CDR1 and CDR2: MNHEY, SVGAGI. The CDR3 loop spans 16 amino acids. Trimming pared 0 bases from V and 4 bases from J, leaving 15 bases between. The CDR3 spells CASSYSGPSLTYGYTF. CDR3 DNA: TGTGCCAGCAGTTACTCCGGACCGTCGCTAACCTATGGCTACACCTTC.

This clone was recorded many times. The chain couples TRBV5-1 to TRBJ2-7; tentatively, D is TRBD1 or TRBD2 (6 bases each). The CDR3 has 15 amino acids. Germline loops: CDR1 SGHRS, CDR2 YFSETQ. V lost 2 bases and J 5 bases, leaving 17 bases between the germline ends. The CDR3 spells CASSFEKGGLNEQYF. The DNA for the CDR3 is TGCGCCAGCAGCTTTGAGAAGGGGGGTCTCAACGAGCAGTACTTC.

This clone was counted at least ten times. The genes are TRBV20-1 and TRBJ2-7; 9 bases are a match to TRBD1. CDR1 is DFQATT and CDR2 is SNEGSKA in the germline V gene (reference sequence). CDR3 length equals 12 residues. Germline trimming cut 5 bases from V and 5 bases from J; bases unmatched to any gene: 4. The CDR3 nucleotides are TGCAGTGCTCAACAGGGGGCCCACGAGCAGTACTTC. Translation gives CSAQQGAHEQYF.